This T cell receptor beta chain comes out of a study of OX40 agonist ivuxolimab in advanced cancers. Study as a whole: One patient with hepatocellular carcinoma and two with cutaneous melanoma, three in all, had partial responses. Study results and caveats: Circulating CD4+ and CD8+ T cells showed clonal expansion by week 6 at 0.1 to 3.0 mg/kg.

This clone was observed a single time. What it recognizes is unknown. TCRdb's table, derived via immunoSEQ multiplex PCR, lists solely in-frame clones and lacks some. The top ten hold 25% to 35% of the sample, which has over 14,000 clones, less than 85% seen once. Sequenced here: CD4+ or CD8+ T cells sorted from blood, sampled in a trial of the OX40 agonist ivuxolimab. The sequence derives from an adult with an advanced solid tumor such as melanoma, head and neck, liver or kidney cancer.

The CDR3 DNA reads TGTGCCAGCAGTTTTCCGGGACTAGTGTTGCATGAGCAGTTCTTC. It is translated as CASSFPGLVLHEQFF. The chain joins TRBV27 to TRBJ2-1; 8 bases agree with TRBD2. This CDR3 has 15 amino acids. Germline CDR1 reads MNHEY; CDR2 reads SMNVEV (reference sequence). After removal of 3 bases from V and 8 bases from J, the junction contained 9 bases not matched to a gene.